This TCR beta chain was sequenced during a study of control samples from healthy donors and cancer patients (dated by TCRdb to 2019 to 2021). Trimming at the junction amounts to 1 base on V and 0 bases on J, and the germline ends lie 7 bases apart. As encoded in the germline V gene, CDR1 is SGHTA while CDR2 is FQGNSA. The CDR3 goes from the cysteine to the phenylalanine over 14 residues. Only the CDR3 DNA is retained, 42 bases long and in frame from the first base. The library was produced with the immunoSEQ multiplex PCR assay. As stored in TCRdb, this immuneACCESS dataset retains in-frame rearrangements with V and J assigned. A fraction of the clones does not appear; measured against another copy, unresolved V genes explain less than half of the discrepancy, and the remainder lacks a known reason. The sample's records list under 200,000 clones. Of the sample, 2.2% falls within the top ten clones.

In the case of this clone: The specificity of this receptor is unknown. Other DNA variants within this sample encode the same CDR3.

The receptor was isolated from a woman younger than 45 in good health. Sequenced: blood. The V and J genes are TRBV7-2 and TRBJ2-7; no D gene call is confident. This receptor has the CDR3 CASSLGPSSYEQYF. The base sequence is TGTGCCAGCAGCTTAGGGCCGAGCTCCTACGAGCAGTACTTC. Supplemented by the reference TRBV7-2 and TRBJ2-7 proteins around the CDR3, the complete variable domain is GAGVSQSPSNKVTEKGKDVELRCDPISGHTALYWYRQSLGQGLEFLIYFQGNSAPDKSGLPSDRFSAERTGGSVSTLTIQRTQQEDSAVYLCASSLGPSSYEQYFGPGTRLTVT.